The clone carrying this T cell receptor beta chain has a handful of counts. Antigen: not known. This specimen comes from a study of blood T cells in healthy people across ages. The study, taken as a whole, reports: Since the PBMCs were unsorted, naive and antigen-experienced cells could not be conclusively compared. The percentage of naive T cells correlated strongly with TCR beta diversity.

The CDR3 extends over 13 amino acids. V dropped 6 bases and J dropped 7 bases, with 15 bases sitting between them. Germline V gene data show CDR1 as SEHNR and CDR2 as FQNEAQ (reference sequence). Alongside a J-beta primer mix, a sample-barcoded 5' primer served in a second PCR lasting 7 to 11 cycles. TCRdb re-analysed the 5' RACE reads in MiXCR, keeping a single row per CDR3 protein. This sample carries 1.5 million or so distinct CDR3 sequences, roughly 40% of them seen once, and the ten largest clones take 7.9%. This chain joins TRBV7-9 and TRBJ1-1; D perhaps matches TRBD1 (5 bases). The clonotype comes from a woman between 18 and 29 years old in good health. The material sequenced was blood. The CDR3 sequence is CASSPGSSDEAFF. The CDR3 bases are TGTGCCAGCAGTCCAGGGAGTAGTGATGAAGCTTTCTTT.